What follows are 22 T cell receptor beta chains derived from one specimen sequenced in a study of identifying expanded T cells in peripheral blood. Using immunoSEQ multiplex PCR, the repertoire was profiled, and TCRdb retains in-frame clones only, with some absent. The table includes 95,000 to 100,000 clones, around 88% detected once. The sequenced material came from blood. These TCRs come from a person aged 18-70 years in good health.

This clone was detected only a few times. The rearrangement uses TRBV5-1 and TRBJ1-1, with unresolved D. Looked up from germline, CDR1 is SGHRS and CDR2 is YFSETQ. This CDR3 contains 14 residues. Trimming took off 1 base at V and 4 bases at J, with 11 bases between the two ends. CDR3 in amino acids: CASSLKDGSTEAFF. The DNA of the CDR3 is TGCGCCAGCAGCTTGAAGGATGGGAGCACTGAAGCTTTCTTT.

This chain uses TRBV5-6 with TRBJ1-1, with D possibly TRBD1 on 5 matching bases. Germline-derived CDR1 and CDR2 are SGHDT and YYEEEE. The V end lost 1 base, the J end lost 0 bases, and 10 bases lay between the germline ends. CDR3 length: 15 amino acids. This CDR3 is CASSLQGWMNTEAFF. The DNA for the CDR3 is TGTGCCAGCAGCTTGCAGGGATGGATGAACACTGAAGCTTTCTTT.

The rearrangement links TRBV28 to TRBJ1-5; no firm D call. Germline CDR1 is MDHEN and CDR2 is SYDVKM. There are 12 residues in the CDR3. V gave up 5 bases and J gave up 6 bases, with 8 bases separating them. In DNA, the CDR3 is TGTGCCAGCAGTCCGGGTGCTCAGCCCCAGCATTTT. Protein sequence: CASSPGAQPQHF.

The chain combines TRBV10-3 with TRBJ2-7; tentative D call: TRBD2 (6 bases). There are 14 residues in the CDR3. Per germline, CDR1 ENHRY and CDR2 SYGVKD. The ends were cut back, 6 bases at V and 6 bases at J, with 18 bases in the middle. The CDR3, as DNA: TGTGCCATCAGCGGGACTGGAACCCCTGTCGAGCAGTACTTC. It codes for CAISGTGTPVEQYF.

The chain recombines TRBV5-4 with TRBJ2-1, with TRBD2 matching over 8 bases. The V segment lost 3 bases and the J segment 4 bases; nucleotides outside the gene matches: 12. The germline V gene has CDR1 SGHNT and CDR2 YYREEE (reference sequence). The CDR3 runs to 17 residues. CDR3 loop: CASSSRSRAGGYNEQFF. The DNA of the CDR3 is TGTGCCAGCAGCTCGCGTTCTAGGGCGGGGGGATACAATGAGCAGTTCTTC.

The J gene is TRBJ2-2, the V gene TRBV10-3, with D uncertain. The length of the CDR3 is 13 residues. The germline gives CDR1 ENHRY, CDR2 SYGVKD. The V end lost 8 bases, the J end lost 0 bases, and 7 bases lay between the germline ends. The DNA for the CDR3 is TGTGCCATCGGGGTCTCGAACACCGGGGAGCTGTTTTTT. Translated: CAIGVSNTGELFF.

This chain uses TRBV5-4 with TRBJ2-7; no reliable D call. V gave up 9 bases and J gave up 6 bases, with 19 bases separating them. Germline assignment: CDR1 SGHNT and CDR2 YYREEE (reference sequence). This CDR3 has 13 residues. The CDR3 coding sequence is TGTGCCACCTCGGATGAACCGTGGGTCGAGCAGTACTTC. Translating gives CATSDEPWVEQYF.

The chain recombines TRBV6-4 with TRBJ1-4; D is unclear. Germline V gives CDR1 MRHNA, CDR2 SNTAGT. The germline V and J ends were trimmed by 11 bases and 2 bases, with 18 bases remaining between them. The CDR3 is made up of 15 amino acids. The CDR3 bases are TGTGCCGCGCGGGCCTTTGGACGGACTAATGAAAAACTGTTTTTT. This sequence encodes CAARAFGRTNEKLFF.

The chain recombines TRBV19 with TRBJ2-7; 11 bases are shared with TRBD1. Germline V lookup: CDR1 LNHDA, CDR2 SQIVND (reference sequence). Losses at the gene ends were 3 bases for V and 3 bases for J; bases not matched to a gene: 1. The length of the CDR3 is 14 residues. CDR3 DNA: TGTGCCAGTAGTATTGGGACAGGGGGCTACGAGCAGTACTTC. Its protein is CASSIGTGGYEQYF.

The rearrangement links TRBV7-2 to TRBJ2-1; 9 nucleotides agree with TRBD2. With V trimmed by 2 bases and J by 5 bases, 13 bases remained unmatched. CDR1 SGHTA and CDR2 FQGNSA come from the germline V gene. The CDR3 contains 18 residues. The CDR3 DNA reads as TGTGCCAGCAGCTTAATGCTAGACGCGGGGGGGTCTAACAATGAGCAGTTCTTC. It is translated as CASSLMLDAGGSNNEQFF.

The CDR3 reads CASSLVGTASGDYGYTF. DNA of the CDR3: TGCGCCAGCTCCTTGGTGGGGACAGCATCGGGGGACTATGGCTACACCTTC. This rearrangement joins TRBV5-1 to TRBJ1-2; 7 positions agree with TRBD1. V was pared by 7 bases and J by 3 bases, with 18 bases of the junction left unmatched. Germline loops: CDR1 SGHRS, CDR2 YFSETQ. CDR3 length: 17 amino acids.

This clone was counted a single time. The chain combines TRBV27 with TRBJ1-2; no firm D call. The V gene's germline CDR1 is MNHEY and CDR2 SMNVEV (reference sequence). The CDR3 sequence is 15 residues long. Trimming removed 0 bases at V and 7 bases at J, with 15 bases between. The CDR3 DNA follows: TGTGCCAGCAGTTTATCGGACCCTTTTGTTGGTGGCTACACCTTC. Its protein is CASSLSDPFVGGYTF.

The chain uses TRBV6-5 and TRBJ1-1; D might be TRBD1 (5 bases). The CDR3 loop spans 13 amino acids. CDR1 is MNHEY and CDR2 is SVGAGI in the germline V gene. Between the trimmed V and J ends, which lost 6 bases and 1 base, there was a span of 9 bases. CDR3 amino acids: CASSLTGNTEAFF. In nucleotides, the CDR3 is TGTGCCAGCAGCCTCACAGGGAACACTGAAGCTTTCTTT.

This clone was observed once. This chain connects TRBV6-6 to TRBJ1-2, with no clear D. In germline, CDR1 is MNHNY, CDR2 SVGAGI (reference sequence). Deletions cut 2 bases from V and 13 bases from J, with 20 bases between. This CDR3 has 14 amino acids. CDR3 loop: CASSYRETVIPPTF. In DNA, the CDR3 is TGTGCCAGCAGTTACAGGGAAACAGTTATCCCCCCCACCTTC.

The chain links TRBV5-1 to TRBJ1-5; D gene uncertain. V shed 0 bases and J shed 0 bases, with 7 bases lying between them. Germline-derived CDR1 and CDR2 are SGHRS and YFSETQ. The CDR3 consists of 15 residues. The CDR3 protein is CASSLGGNSNQPQHF. CDR3 coding DNA: TGCGCCAGCAGCTTGGGAGGTAATAGCAATCAGCCCCAGCATTTT.

V usage is TRBV5-1 and J usage is TRBJ2-2; 10 positions match TRBD1. The V gene's germline CDR1 is SGHRS and CDR2 YFSETQ. This CDR3 is 16 amino acids long. With 8 bases clipped from V and 1 base from J, the junction kept 8 bases outside the gene matches. The chain's CDR3 is CASKTGGQLNTGELFF. Here the CDR3 DNA reads TGCGCCAGTAAGACAGGGGGCCAGCTGAACACCGGGGAGCTGTTTTTT.

The rearrangement joins TRBV29-1 to TRBJ2-3, with D perhaps matching TRBD2 (5 bases). Germline V lookup: CDR1 SQVTM, CDR2 ANQGSEA. V was trimmed by 3 bases and J by 4 bases, leaving 17 bases between them. The CDR3 contains 15 residues. As DNA, the CDR3 is TGCAGCGTTGACGAGGGCACGGTCGCGGCAGATACGCAGTATTTT. Its protein product is CSVDEGTVAADTQYF.

The chain carries TRBV2 and TRBJ2-2; a weak D match, TRBD2 (6 bases). V was trimmed by 8 bases and J by 6 bases, leaving 13 bases between them. Germline V CDR1 and CDR2: SNHLY, FYNNEI. The length of the CDR3 is 13 residues. The chain's CDR3 is CASGRTGAGELFF. CDR3 bases: TGTGCCAGCGGGCGGACGGGGGCCGGGGAGCTGTTTTTT.

The chain uses TRBV6-5 and TRBJ2-7, with 12 bases identical to TRBD1. The CDR3 extends over 15 amino acids. The ends lost 7 bases at V and 8 bases at J; junction bases unmatched: 12. Germline V CDR1 and CDR2: MNHEY, SVGAGI. The CDR3 spells CASTTRGTGGGQQYF. The CDR3, as DNA: TGTGCCAGCACCACCCGGGGGACAGGGGGCGGGCAGCAGTACTTC.

The J gene is TRBJ2-1, the V gene TRBV15; 12 bases are a match to TRBD2. The V gene's germline CDR1 is LNHNV and CDR2 YYDKDF (reference sequence). V lost 0 bases and J lost 5; bases outside the gene matches: 8. The CDR3 sequence is 18 residues long. In DNA, the CDR3 is TGTGCCACCAGCAGAGATGGGGCTAGCGGGGGGGCCCACAATGAGCAGTTCTTC. Its protein is CATSRDGASGGAHNEQFF.

V usage is TRBV27 and J usage is TRBJ2-5, with D possibly TRBD1 on 6 matching bases. Trimming took 7 bases from V and 5 from J, leaving 17 bases between them. This CDR3 is built from 14 residues. CDR1 MNHEY and CDR2 SMNVEV come from the germline V gene (reference sequence). The CDR3 DNA follows: TGTGCCAGCAACACCCCTACAGGGCGGGAGACCCAGTACTTC. Translating it yields CASNTPTGRETQYF.

This CDR3 is CASSLEVRFLDEQYF. CDR3 bases: TGTGCCAGCAGCTTAGAGGTTAGATTCTTGGACGAGCAGTACTTC. The J gene is TRBJ2-7, the V gene TRBV7-2; no definite D call. The CDR3 contains 15 residues. Germline V CDR1 and CDR2: SGHTA, FQGNSA. V lost 1 base and J lost 5, with 15 bases in between.